These 24 T cell receptor beta chains were sequenced from one sample in a study of cytomegalovirus exposure and HLA in healthy donors. A multiplex PCR was run with 60 Vbeta primers and 13 Jbeta primers. TCRdb's table, derived via immunoSEQ multiplex PCR, lists solely in-frame clones and lacks some. This repertoire includes about 120,000 clones. The sequencing input was PBMCs. All receptors come from a man aged 35-49 years in good health and CMV-seropositive.

The V and J genes are TRBV9 and TRBJ2-1, with a possible D match to TRBD2 (7 bases). The CDR3 is made up of 16 amino acids. The V end lost 0 bases, the J end lost 8 bases, and 18 bases lay between the germline ends. Germline-derived CDR1 and CDR2 are SGDLS and YYNGEE. The CDR3 bases are TGTGCCAGCAGCGTAGTAGGGGGGGGAGTAGTAGATGAGCAGTTCTTC. This encodes CASSVVGGGVVDEQFF.

The chain links TRBV7-6 to TRBJ1-1; possibly TRBD1 for D (6 bases). V was trimmed by 1 base and J by 10 bases, leaving 13 bases between them. This CDR3 has 13 amino acids. Germline loops: CDR1 SGHVS, CDR2 FNYEAQ. The DNA of the CDR3 is TGTGCCAGCAGCTTAGAACGGGGGGCGGGAGCTTTCTTT. Protein sequence: CASSLERGAGAFF.

J is TRBJ2-1 and V is TRBV6-1, with D hard to call. The CDR3 is 13 amino acids. The V end lost 2 bases, the J end lost 10 bases, and 12 bases lay between the germline ends. Germline assignment: CDR1 MNHNS and CDR2 SASEGT. The CDR3 DNA reads as TGTGCCAGCAGTGAATCGTGGGCCTTGGAGCAGTTCTTC. Translation gives CASSESWALEQFF.

The chain couples TRBV29-1 to TRBJ2-7; TRBD1 might be the D (5 bases). This CDR3 region has 12 residues. V shed 4 bases and J shed 5 bases, with 12 bases lying between them. Germline V gene sequence: CDR1 SQVTM, CDR2 ANQGSEA. The chain's CDR3 is CSVASGAHEQYF. CDR3 DNA sequence: TGCAGCGTTGCGTCTGGGGCTCACGAGCAGTACTTC.

The chain has TRBV15 and TRBJ1-3, with 9 bases that match TRBD1. The CDR3 sequence is 16 residues long. V shed 0 bases, J shed 2 bases, and the junction held 2 bases outside the gene matches. Germline CDR1 is LNHNV and CDR2 is YYDKDF (reference sequence). This CDR3 is CATSRDRDRAGNTIYF. CDR3 sequence (DNA): TGTGCCACCAGCAGAGATCGGGACAGGGCTGGAAACACCATATATTTT.

The V call is TRBV19, the J call TRBJ1-1; 7 nucleotides line up with TRBD1. CDR1 and CDR2 (germline): LNHDA, SQIVND (reference sequence). Trimming removed 9 bases from V and 0 bases from J; junction bases left unmatched: 7. The CDR3 contains 14 residues. This chain's CDR3 is CASHSRGMNTEAFF. The CDR3 nucleotides read TGTGCCAGCCATAGCAGGGGGATGAACACTGAAGCTTTCTTT. Using reference TRBV19 and TRBJ1-1 for the parts outside the CDR3, the full variable domain is DGGITQSPKYLFRKEGQNVTLSCEQNLNHDAMYWYRQDPGQGLRLIYYSQIVNDFQKGDIAEGYSVSREKKESFPLTVTSAQKNPTAFYLCASHSRGMNTEAFFGQGTRLTVV.

The chain recombines TRBV2 with TRBJ1-5; 11 positions match TRBD1. J lost 6 bases, V lost 4 bases, and 2 bases had no gene match. Germline CDR1 and CDR2: SNHLY and FYNNEI. The CDR3 length is 14 residues. The DNA of the CDR3 is TGTGCCAGCAGTGGGACAGGGGGCCTTCAGCCCCAGCATTTT. It translates to CASSGTGGLQPQHF.

The chain employs TRBV6-1 and TRBJ2-5; D possibly corresponds to TRBD2 (5 bases). V was cut by 2 bases and J by 11 bases, with 15 bases left in between. CDR3 length equals 13 residues. Per the germline V gene, CDR1 is MNHNS and CDR2 is SASEGT. CDR3 region: CASSESLRVEQYF. In DNA form, the CDR3 reads TGTGCCAGCAGTGAAAGTTTGAGGGTGGAGCAGTACTTC.

V and J are TRBV6-1 and TRBJ2-2, with D possibly being TRBD2 (5 bases). The germline V and J ends were trimmed by 6 bases and 4 bases, with 15 bases remaining between them. CDR1 and CDR2 (germline): MNHNS, SASEGT. There are 15 residues in the CDR3. The DNA of the CDR3 is TGTGCCAGCAGGACGGGATTGATGGGCACCGGGGAGCTGTTTTTT. This gives the protein CASRTGLMGTGELFF.

J is TRBJ1-2 and V is TRBV28; a weak D match, TRBD1 (5 bases). The germline gives CDR1 MDHEN, CDR2 SYDVKM. Trimming took 9 bases from V and 3 from J, leaving 20 bases between them. CDR3 size: 15 residues. The CDR3 region is CASWGESGPYYGYTF. The CDR3 DNA reads TGTGCCAGTTGGGGGGAGTCAGGGCCTTACTATGGCTACACCTTC.

The CDR3 is CASKRVALGDTQYF. DNA for the CDR3: TGTGCCAGCAAGCGGGTGGCTTTGGGAGATACGCAGTATTTT. The genes are TRBV2 and TRBJ2-3; TRBD2 is a possible D gene (6 bases). There are 14 residues in the CDR3. Trimming pared 7 bases from V and 5 bases from J, leaving 16 bases between. Germline CDR1 is SNHLY and CDR2 is FYNNEI.

The V call is TRBV28, the J call TRBJ1-4; perhaps TRBD1 as D (5 bases). The CDR3 totals 15 residues. CDR1 and CDR2 from the germline V gene are MDHEN and SYDVKM. V dropped 4 bases and J dropped 5 bases, with 14 bases sitting between them. The CDR3: CASSSSTAMNEKLFF. Here the CDR3 DNA reads TGTGCCAGCAGTTCCTCGACAGCAATGAATGAAAAACTGTTTTTT.

The V gene is TRBV28, the J gene TRBJ1-4; tentatively, D is TRBD1 (6 bases). The CDR3 has 15 amino acids. The V and J ends lost 6 bases and 5 bases respectively, with 16 bases between them. Germline V gives CDR1 MDHEN, CDR2 SYDVKM. The CDR3 DNA reads as TGTGCCAGCAGCCCACCCAGACAGGCAAATGAAAAACTGTTTTTT. Amino acid sequence: CASSPPRQANEKLFF.

V and J are TRBV6-4 and TRBJ2-1, with 9 nucleotides matching TRBD1. V was pared by 4 bases and J by 7 bases, with 8 bases of the junction left unmatched. The CDR3 has 15 residues. Germline V CDR1 and CDR2: MRHNA, SNTAGT. The CDR3 region is CASSATGGAGNEQFF. CDR3 sequence (DNA): TGTGCCAGCAGTGCCACAGGGGGCGCAGGAAATGAGCAGTTCTTC.

The chain employs TRBV6-5 and TRBJ2-3, with D possibly being TRBD2 (6 bases). Germline V gene sequence: CDR1 MNHEY, CDR2 SVGAGI. The CDR3 is 14 residues long. V was shortened by 0 bases and J by 4 bases, with 8 bases between the two germline ends. CDR3 residues: CASSYSEGPDTQYF. The DNA of the CDR3 is TGTGCCAGCAGTTACTCGGAGGGGCCAGATACGCAGTATTTT.

As to this clone: The same CDR3 also results from other DNA sequences found in this sample. The chain carries TRBV14 and TRBJ1-2; 9 bases fit TRBD1. The CDR3 sequence is 16 residues long. Germline V gives CDR1 SGHDN, CDR2 FVKESK. Trimming cost V 4 bases and J 11 bases; bases outside gene matches: 17. CDR3 in DNA: TGTGCCAGCAGCCGGAAGGGACAGGGAAAAATTAGTGGTTACACCTTC. The encoded protein is CASSRKGQGKISGYTF.

The V and J genes are TRBV5-1 and TRBJ2-1, with 10 bases identical to TRBD1. The CDR3 loop spans 16 amino acids. With V trimmed by 0 bases and J by 6 bases, 6 bases remained unmatched. Germline loops: CDR1 SGHRS, CDR2 YFSETQ. The CDR3 region has the DNA TGCGCCAGCAGCTTGGCGGGGACAGGGGCCCCCAATGAGCAGTTCTTC. Amino acid sequence: CASSLAGTGAPNEQFF.

In DNA, the CDR3 is TGTGCCAGCACCCCCGGCCTTACACAGGTGAGGGGAGGGGTGCTGTTCTTC. This translates into CASTPGLTQVRGGVLFF. The chain couples TRBV2 to TRBJ2-1; TRBD2 agrees at 7 bases. Germline CDR1 reads SNHLY; CDR2 reads FYNNEI. The length of the CDR3 is 17 residues. Losses at the gene ends were 7 bases for V and 15 bases for J; bases not matched to a gene: 27. The whole variable domain, remainder taken from reference TRBV2 and TRBJ2-1, is EPEVTQTPSHQVTQMGQEVILRCVPISNHLYFYWYRQILGQKVEFLVSFYNNEISEKSEIFDDQFSVERPDGSNFTLKIRSTKLEDSAMYFCASTPGLTQVRGGVLFFGPGTRLTVL.

The V call is TRBV5-1, the J call TRBJ1-4; D might be TRBD1 (5 bases). From germline, CDR1 is SGHRS and CDR2 YFSETQ. Trimming pared 7 bases from V and 7 bases from J, leaving 17 bases between. CDR3 length: 14 amino acids. The CDR3 coding sequence is TGCGCCAGCTGGCAGGGATTGAGTGGTGAAAAACTGTTTTTT. Residues: CASWQGLSGEKLFF.

This chain joins TRBV2 and TRBJ2-1; TRBD2 matches at 10 bases. This CDR3 region has 16 residues. Germline V CDR1 and CDR2: SNHLY, FYNNEI. After removal of 4 bases from V and 4 bases from J, the junction contained 7 bases not matched to a gene. CDR3: CASSGLAGIRYNEQFF. In nucleotides, the CDR3 is TGTGCCAGCAGTGGACTAGCGGGTATCAGGTACAATGAGCAGTTCTTC.

The chain carries TRBV19 and TRBJ2-5; a weak D match, TRBD1 (6 bases). This CDR3 comprises 15 residues. Germline V gene lookup returns CDR1 LNHDA and CDR2 SQIVND (reference sequence). Trimming pared 5 bases from V and 4 bases from J, leaving 17 bases between. CDR3 amino acids: CASSPVGTTIETQYF. CDR3 in DNA: TGTGCCAGTAGTCCCGTAGGGACAACAATAGAGACCCAGTACTTC. The whole variable domain, remainder taken from reference TRBV19 and TRBJ2-5, is DGGITQSPKYLFRKEGQNVTLSCEQNLNHDAMYWYRQDPGQGLRLIYYSQIVNDFQKGDIAEGYSVSREKKESFPLTVTSAQKNPTAFYLCASSPVGTTIETQYFGPGTRLLVL.

The chain is built from TRBV9 and TRBJ2-1, with 8 bases aligning to TRBD2. V gave up 4 bases and J gave up 6 bases; unmatched junction bases: 9. CDR3 length: 15 residues. Germline CDR1 is SGDLS and CDR2 is YYNGEE. Here the CDR3 reads CASSFLGGTSNEQFF. CDR3 in DNA: TGTGCCAGCAGCTTCCTCGGCGGGACTAGCAATGAGCAGTTCTTC.

This chain links TRBV19 with TRBJ1-1, with TRBD1 as a possible D gene (5 bases). The CDR3 covers 14 residues. Per germline, CDR1 LNHDA and CDR2 SQIVND (reference sequence). V lost 6 bases and J lost 4, with 15 bases in between. The CDR3 DNA reads as TGTGCCAGTAGCCACGGGGGTCGTGGCACTGAAGCTTTCTTT. As protein: CASSHGGRGTEAFF.

The CDR3 spells CASSARTSGKYEQYF. The DNA of the CDR3 is TGTGCCAGCAGCGCCCGGACTAGCGGGAAATACGAGCAGTACTTC. The chain recombines TRBV7-9 with TRBJ2-5; 12 bases are shared with TRBD2. Matching the DNA end better, TRBJ2-7 makes the J call doubtful. CDR3 length equals 15 residues. Germline V gene data show CDR1 as SEHNR and CDR2 as FQNEAQ (reference sequence).